These 24 T cell receptor beta chains came from one sample sequenced in a study of Ad26.COV2.S vaccination and SARS-CoV-2 variants. The treatment is: around 19 received Ad26.COV2.S at low or high dose, single or two shots; several received placebo; per-sample allocation not given. The investigators took samples on day 63 after the first vaccine or placebo injection. Profiled with immunoSEQ multiplex PCR; TCRdb holds only in-frame clones, not every one. The sample yields about 320,000 clones, around 81% seen once. The sample here was peripheral blood, taken in a trial of Ad26.COV2.S vaccine versus placebo. These receptors were obtained from a person aged 18-65 years who received the Ad26.COV2.S COVID-19 vaccine or a placebo.

The rearrangement links TRBV5-1 to TRBJ2-1; tentatively, D is TRBD1 (6 bases). The CDR3 has 15 amino acids. The germline CDR1 and CDR2 sequences are SGHRS and YFSETQ. The ends were cut back, 2 bases at V and 5 bases at J, with 14 bases in the middle. This CDR3 reads CASSFEGGINNEQFF. CDR3 in DNA: TGCGCCAGCAGCTTCGAAGGGGGTATAAACAATGAGCAGTTCTTC. The entire variable domain, with the rest obtained from reference TRBV5-1 and TRBJ2-1, is as follows: KAGVTQTPRYLIKTRGQQVTLSCSPISGHRSVSWYQQTPGQGLQFLFEYFSETQRNKGNFPGRFSGRQFSNSRSEMNVSTLELGDSALYLCASSFEGGINNEQFFGPGTRLTVL.

The chain employs TRBV7-6 and TRBJ1-4; tentatively, D is TRBD1 (5 bases). This CDR3 has 15 amino acids. V was clipped by 0 bases and J by 8 bases, with 13 bases between them. Germline V gene data show CDR1 as SGHVS and CDR2 as FNYEAQ. The chain's CDR3 is CASSLAGAPGEKLFF. CDR3 in DNA: TGTGCCAGCAGCTTAGCAGGGGCGCCGGGGGAAAAACTGTTTTTT.

V and J are TRBV11-3 and TRBJ2-7, with 7 bases aligning to TRBD1. V lost 5 bases to trimming and J lost 6 bases; unmatched junction nucleotides: 10. The length of the CDR3 is 14 residues. Germline values: CDR1 SGHNT, CDR2 YENEEA. CDR3 nucleotide sequence: TGTGCCAGCAGCCTCGTCCGGGACAGAGGCGAGCAGTACTTC. It encodes CASSLVRDRGEQYF. The full variable domain, with the rest looked up from reference TRBV11-3 and TRBJ2-7, is EAGVVQSPRYKIIEKKQPVAFWCNPISGHNTLYWYLQNLGQGPELLIRYENEEAVDDSQLPKDRFSAERLKGVDSTLKIQPAELGDSAVYLCASSLVRDRGEQYFGPGTRLTVT.

The chain uses TRBV24-1 and TRBJ2-5, with D possibly being TRBD1 or TRBD2 (5 bases each). The CDR3 is 15 amino acids. V lost 3 bases to trimming and J lost 4 bases, with 14 bases between them. CDR1 and CDR2 from the germline V gene are KGHDR and SFDVKD. The CDR3 loop reads CATSDPEGSGETQYF. In DNA form, the CDR3 reads TGTGCCACCAGTGATCCAGAGGGGTCCGGAGAGACCCAGTACTTC.

The chain has TRBV7-3 and TRBJ2-3; D unclear. Looked up from germline, CDR1 is SGHTA and CDR2 is FQGTGA. Trimming cost V 1 base and J 8 bases, with 10 bases left between them. CDR3 size: 13 residues. The chain's CDR3 is CASSLSVSPTQYF. The CDR3 DNA sequence: TGTGCCAGCAGCTTAAGTGTTAGCCCTACGCAGTATTTT.

The V gene is TRBV11-3, the J gene TRBJ1-1; 9 bases align to TRBD1. Germline CDR1 is SGHNT and CDR2 is YENEEA. V gave up 6 bases and J gave up 4 bases; unmatched junction bases: 3. CDR3 length: 13 residues. CDR3 loop: CASSLTGGTEAFF. CDR3 nucleotide sequence: TGTGCCAGCAGTTTGACAGGGGGCACTGAAGCTTTCTTT.

The gene calls are TRBV3-1 (or the pseudogene TRBV3-2) and TRBJ2-7; D is undetermined. The CDR3 consists of 13 residues. Germline V CDR1 and CDR2: LGHDT, YNNKEL (reference sequence). With 5 bases removed from V and 0 bases from J, the gap between germline ends came to 8 bases. The CDR3 coding sequence is TGTGCCAGCAGCACCCCATCCTCCTACGAGCAGTACTTC. Translating gives CASSTPSSYEQYF.

The chain uses TRBV7-9 and TRBJ1-1; the D gene is possibly TRBD1 (6 bases). The CDR3 sequence is 14 residues long. Between the trimmed V and J ends, which lost 5 bases and 5 bases, there was a span of 15 bases. Germline CDR1 reads SEHNR; CDR2 reads FQNEAQ (reference sequence). CDR3 loop: CASSLEGGSTEAFF. The CDR3 DNA is TGTGCCAGCAGCCTGGAGGGGGGCTCAACTGAAGCTTTCTTT.

The J gene is TRBJ1-1, the V gene TRBV6-1; no firm D call. Trimming took 0 bases from V and 10 from J, leaving 6 bases between them. The CDR3 runs 11 residues. Germline values: CDR1 MNHNS, CDR2 SASEGT. CDR3 residues: CASSEALGAFF. The CDR3 nucleotides are TGTGCCAGCAGTGAAGCGCTAGGAGCTTTCTTT.

The chain couples TRBV4-1 to TRBJ2-7; TRBD1 aligns across 10 bases. The CDR3 sequence is 15 residues long. Germline trimming cut 3 bases from V and 0 bases from J; bases unmatched to any gene: 2. Germline V CDR1 and CDR2: MGHRA, YSYEKL. This chain's CDR3 is CASSHRDRGSYEQYF. CDR3 nucleotides: TGCGCCAGCAGCCACCGGGACAGGGGCTCCTACGAGCAGTACTTC.

This CDR3 reads CASSGQGPGYDTQYF. CDR3 bases: TGCGCCAGCAGTGGGCAGGGACCGGGATACGATACGCAGTATTTT. The chain has TRBV10-1 and TRBJ2-3; D is possibly TRBD1 or TRBD2 (5 bases each). Germline values: CDR1 WNHNN, CDR2 SYGVQD (reference sequence). Trimming stripped 4 bases from V and 6 bases from J, with 17 bases between. The CDR3 consists of 15 residues.

The chain links TRBV5-5 to TRBJ2-2, with 10 bases that match TRBD1. The ends lost 4 bases at V and 5 bases at J; junction bases unmatched: 8. CDR1 SGHKS and CDR2 YYEKEE come from the germline V gene (reference sequence). CDR3 length equals 16 residues. The CDR3 region has the DNA TGTGCCAGCAGCGCCCGGGACAGGGGTGGAACCGGGGAGCTGTTTTTT. Translation: CASSARDRGGTGELFF.

V is TRBV12-3 or TRBV12-4 and J is TRBJ2-1, with a weak D call TRBD1 (5 bases). V was clipped by 6 bases and J by 4 bases, with 10 bases between them. This CDR3 region has 13 residues. CDR3 in DNA: TGTGCCAGCAGAACACAGGTTTACAATGAGCAGTTCTTC. It is translated as CASRTQVYNEQFF.

The V gene is TRBV15, the J gene TRBJ2-1; perhaps TRBD2 as D (7 bases). V lost 3 bases and J lost 10, with 19 bases in between. The germline CDR1 and CDR2 sequences are LNHNV and YYDKDF (reference sequence). The CDR3 has 15 residues. The CDR3 nucleotides read TGTGCCACCAGCAGGGGTGGGGGGGCCTCTTCCGAGCAGTTCTTC. This encodes CATSRGGGASSEQFF.

This clone came up once. This chain uses TRBV9 with TRBJ2-3; D possibly corresponds to TRBD1 (6 bases). Deletions cut 4 bases from V and 0 bases from J, with 9 bases between. Germline CDR1 SGDLS, CDR2 YYNGEE. The CDR3 runs 14 residues. CDR3 DNA: TGTGCCAGCAGCCGACAGGCCAGCACAGATACGCAGTATTTT. Protein: CASSRQASTDTQYF. Combining the CDR3 with reference TRBV9 and TRBJ2-3 gives the whole variable domain DSGVTQTPKHLITATGQRVTLRCSPRSGDLSVYWYQQSLDQGLQFLIQYYNGEERAKGNILERFSAQQFPDLHSELNLSSLELGDSALYFCASSRQASTDTQYFGPGTRLTVL.

The V call is TRBV28, the J call TRBJ1-2; 8 bases align to TRBD1. V dropped 2 bases and J dropped 7; count of bases not matched to a gene: 3. The germline V gene has CDR1 MDHEN and CDR2 SYDVKM. This CDR3 contains 13 residues. CDR3 coding DNA: TGTGCCAGCAGTTTAACGACAGGGGTTGGCTACACCTTC. It codes for CASSLTTGVGYTF.

Only one count was recorded for this clone. The chain carries TRBV19 and TRBJ2-1; the match to TRBD1 covers 8 bases. CDR3 length: 14 residues. Germline loops: CDR1 LNHDA, CDR2 SQIVND (reference sequence). The V and J ends lost 5 bases and 5 bases, in that order; junction bases with no gene match: 5. The CDR3 region is CASSFRTGHNEQFF. The CDR3 region has the DNA TGTGCCAGTAGTTTCCGGACAGGGCACAATGAGCAGTTCTTC.

The rearrangement joins TRBV28 to TRBJ1-6; 8 nucleotides align to TRBD1. V lost 5 bases, J lost 9 bases, and 6 bases stayed unmatched. The CDR3 runs to 14 residues. Germline values: CDR1 MDHEN, CDR2 SYDVKM. DNA of the CDR3: TGTGCCAGCAGTAGCCCGGGACAGGTTTCACCCCTCCACTTT. Translated, it gives CASSSPGQVSPLHF.

The chain recombines TRBV2 with TRBJ1-4; D is undetermined. Germline values: CDR1 SNHLY, CDR2 FYNNEI. Trimming shortened V by 7 bases and J by 7 bases, and 13 bases separated the two germline ends. The CDR3 runs to 13 residues. The CDR3 DNA is TGTGCCAGCAAGCCAAGTAGGAGTGAAAAACTGTTTTTT. Its translation: CASKPSRSEKLFF.

This chain joins TRBV5-1 and TRBJ2-1; 7 bases agree with TRBD1. This CDR3 comprises 16 residues. V dropped 4 bases and J dropped 0; count of bases not matched to a gene: 7. Germline V gene data show CDR1 as SGHRS and CDR2 as YFSETQ. CDR3 coding DNA: TGCGCCAGCAGCCGATCAACAGGGGACTCCTACAATGAGCAGTTCTTC. It encodes CASSRSTGDSYNEQFF.

The chain recombines TRBV9 with TRBJ1-2, with D unclear. CDR3 length: 14 amino acids. The germline V and J ends were trimmed by 0 bases and 8 bases, with 14 bases remaining between them. Germline lookup yields CDR1 SGDLS and CDR2 YYNGEE. The CDR3: CASSVGGGLGGYTF. The CDR3 DNA sequence: TGTGCCAGCAGCGTAGGAGGCGGTCTCGGAGGCTACACCTTC.

V and J are TRBV6-1 and TRBJ2-3; TRBD1 might be the D (6 bases). Germline CDR1 reads MNHNS; CDR2 reads SASEGT. V dropped 0 bases and J dropped 4 bases, with 11 bases sitting between them. The CDR3 totals 15 residues. The CDR3 coding sequence is TGTGCCAGCAGTGAAGCGGGCAGGGGCCCAGATACGCAGTATTTT. This sequence encodes CASSEAGRGPDTQYF.

Only a few counts were recorded for this clone. The V and J genes are TRBV29-1 and TRBJ1-2; D unresolved. V was trimmed by 7 bases and J by 4 bases, leaving 10 bases between them. Germline V gene lookup returns CDR1 SQVTM and CDR2 ANQGSEA. The CDR3 runs 11 residues. Written as DNA, the CDR3 is TGCAGCGCCTCTTCCTCCTATGGCTACACCTTC. It codes for CSASSSYGYTF.

The chain recombines TRBV19 with TRBJ2-3, with no clear D. Germline V gives CDR1 LNHDA, CDR2 SQIVND (reference sequence). The CDR3 loop spans 13 amino acids. V shed 8 bases and J shed 0 bases, with 9 bases lying between them. The CDR3 protein is CASRSASTDTQYF. The CDR3 nucleotides read TGTGCCAGTCGCTCAGCTAGCACAGATACGCAGTATTTT.